This T cell receptor beta chain was recorded in a study of identical twins. This clonotype was observed at least ten times. Via MiXCR, TCRdb re-called the 5' RACE reads, giving one row per CDR3 protein. The table has hundreds of thousands of distinct CDR3 sequences, approximately 13% seen once. This same sample was also taken into another study, of yellow fever vaccine responses in identical twins.

The origin of this receptor is a woman under 30 in good health. What was sequenced was PBMCs.

The CDR3: CSAREVATPYTDTQYF. The CDR3 nucleotides are TGCAGTGCTAGAGAGGTTGCGACCCCTTACACAGATACGCAGTATTTT. V gene TRBV20-1 combines with J gene TRBJ2-3; D not certain. The V gene's germline CDR1 is DFQATT and CDR2 SNEGSKA (reference sequence). The V gene lost 0 bases and the J gene lost 2 bases, with 15 bases spanning the gap. The CDR3 runs 16 residues.